This T cell receptor beta chain was sequenced in a study of response to subunit inactivated influenza vaccine. Findings and caveats of the study: Authors proposed each seasonal influenza vaccination draws in few new T cells.

From germline, CDR1 is DFQATT and CDR2 SNEGSKA (reference sequence). V was shortened by 2 bases and J by 4 bases, with 21 bases between the two germline ends. The CDR3 spans 16 residues. TCRdb ran MiXCR on the RT-PCR reads and lists one entry per CDR3 protein. The repertoire has fewer than 400,000 distinct CDR3 sequences, 20% to 25% of them found once; the top ten carry about 9.4%. This clonotype was seen a handful of times. Its antigen is undetermined. This receptor was obtained from a man aged 50-75 years who received an inactivated influenza vaccine. This sequence joins TRBV20-1 and TRBJ2-7; TRBD2 is a possible D gene (6 bases). Sequences were derived from PBMCs from blood, sampled approximately 20 months after vaccination. The CDR3 nucleotides read TGCAGTGCTAGATTTCTCGCGGGAACCTTATTATACGAGCAGTACTTC. This encodes CSARFLAGTLLYEQYF.